This T cell receptor beta chain was profiled in a study of CD8 T cells in ankylosing spondylitis. Study-wide results and caveats: There was a TCR beta motif, made of eight highly homologous variants, that appeared characteristic of ankylosing spondylitis blood. The clones that were linked to disease were reported to be significantly enriched in matched synovial fluid samples from ankylosing spondylitis patients.

The V and J ends lost 4 bases and 4 bases respectively, with 16 bases between them. Germline loops: CDR1 LGHDT, CDR2 YNNKEL (reference sequence). This CDR3 comprises 15 residues. Quantitative barcoded 5'-RACE was used to prepare TCR beta libraries. TCRdb independently ran MiXCR on the 5' RACE reads; one entry per CDR3 protein. The sample yields about 540,000 distinct CDR3 sequences, roughly 13% seen once. This clonotype was observed a handful of times. Its matching antigen is unknown. The V gene is TRBV3-1, the J gene TRBJ1-2; D call uncertain. Sequencing used blood, either unsorted or a sorted T cell fraction (not recorded which). This sequence was found in a male donor with ankylosing spondylitis. The chain's CDR3 is CASSRQDLAGYGYTF. CDR3 bases: TGTGCCAGCAGCCGACAAGACCTCGCGGGCTATGGCTACACCTTC. The whole variable domain, remainder taken from reference TRBV3-1 and TRBJ1-2, is DTAVSQTPKYLVTQMGNDKSIKCEQNLGHDTMYWYKQDSKKFLKIMFSYNNKELIINETVPNRFSPKSPDKAHLNLHINSLELGDSAVYFCASSRQDLAGYGYTFGSGTRLTVV.